This TCR beta chain is from a study of blood T cells in healthy people across ages. A second PCR of about 7 to 12 cycles used a sample-barcoded 5' primer and a J-beta primer mix. Each cDNA molecule, via a template-switch adaptor with 12 random nucleotides, was tagged. Each CDR3 protein gets one entry after TCRdb re-called the 5' RACE reads with MiXCR. The sample lists around 800,000 distinct CDR3 sequences; 40% to 65% were seen once. Study-level results: Aged donors had fewer naive CD4+ cells and lower diversity than long-lived donors.

As concerns this clonotype: The antigen is undetermined.

The sample was blood. This clonotype originated in a man aged 80 or over in good health.

The CDR3 DNA is TGTGCCAGCAGCCACGTAGCGGTCGGGGGCGAGCAGTACTTC. It is translated as CASSHVAVGGEQYF. This chain joins TRBV3-1 and TRBJ2-5, with a possible D match to TRBD2 (6 bases). The J call may not be correct, given that the DNA end is closer to TRBJ2-7. The CDR3 sequence is 14 residues long. Germline lookup yields CDR1 LGHDT and CDR2 YNNKEL (reference sequence).